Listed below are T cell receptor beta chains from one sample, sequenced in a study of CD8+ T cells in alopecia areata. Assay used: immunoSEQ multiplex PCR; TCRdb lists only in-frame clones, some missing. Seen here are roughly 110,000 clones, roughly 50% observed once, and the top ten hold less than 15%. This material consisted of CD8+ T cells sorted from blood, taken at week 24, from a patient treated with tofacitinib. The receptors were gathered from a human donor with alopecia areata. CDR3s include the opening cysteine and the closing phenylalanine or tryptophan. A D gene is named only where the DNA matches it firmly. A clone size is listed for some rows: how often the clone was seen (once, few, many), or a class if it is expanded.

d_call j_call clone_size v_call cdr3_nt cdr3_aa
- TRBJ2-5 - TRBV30 TGTGCCTGGAGTGGGGCCGATAGACCTAACTTC CAWSGADRPNF
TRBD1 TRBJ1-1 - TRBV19 TGTGCCAGTAGTGACGAGGGGGCGAACACTGAAGCTTTCTTT CASSDEGANTEAFF
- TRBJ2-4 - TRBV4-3 TGCGCCAGCAGCCAAGATGTTTTTCGGGGGACCAAAAACATTCAGTACTTC CASSQDVFRGTKNIQYF
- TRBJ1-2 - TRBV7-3 TGTGCCAGCAGCTTACTAGGGGACAATCCCTATGGCTACACCTTC CASSLLGDNPYGYTF
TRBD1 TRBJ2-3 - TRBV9 TGTGCCAGCAGCGCGCAACAGGGGTGGGATACGCAGTATTTT CASSAQQGWDTQYF
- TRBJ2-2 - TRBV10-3 TGTGCCATCAGTGAGTCTAACACCGGGGAGCTGTTTTTT CAISESNTGELFF
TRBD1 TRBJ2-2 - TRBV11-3 TGTGCCAGCAGAAACCGGGACAGGGGGCACACCGGGGAGCTGTTTTTT CASRNRDRGHTGELFF
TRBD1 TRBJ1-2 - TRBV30 TGTGCCTGCCTCGGGACAGGGGGCGAAGGAAATGGCTACACCTTC CACLGTGGEGNGYTF
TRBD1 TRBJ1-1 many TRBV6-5 TGTGCCAGCAGGAGAAGACAGGGGGAAAGCACTGAAGCTTTCTTT CASRRRQGESTEAFF
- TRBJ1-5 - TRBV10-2 TGCGCCAGCAGCCCTCTCCGAGGGGAGCCTCAGCCCCAGCATTTT CASSPLRGEPQPQHF
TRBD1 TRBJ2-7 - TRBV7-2 TGTGCCAGCAGCCCCGGACAGGGTCGCATACGGTACGAGCAGTACTTC CASSPGQGRIRYEQYF
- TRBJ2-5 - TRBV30 TGTGCCTGGAGTGTGGGGTACTCGGAGACCCAGTACTTC CAWSVGYSETQYF
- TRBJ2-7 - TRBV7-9 TGTGCCAGCAGCTTAGGTGGGTCTATCCACGAGCAGTACTTC CASSLGGSIHEQYF
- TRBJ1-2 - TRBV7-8 TGTGCCAGCAGCCCCGGGGGTCATGGCTACACCTTC CASSPGGHGYTF
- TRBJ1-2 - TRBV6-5 TGTGCCAGCAGTACCGATGGCCCTTATGGCTACACCTTC CASSTDGPYGYTF
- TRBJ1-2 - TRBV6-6 TGTGCCAGCAGTTGCCTTCGTTGCACTAACTATGGCTACACCTTC CASSCLRCTNYGYTF
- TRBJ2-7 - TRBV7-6 TGTGCCAGCAGCCACGGCAACTACGAGCAGTACTTC CASSHGNYEQYF
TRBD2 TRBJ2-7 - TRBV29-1 TGCAGCGTTAAAGCTAGTGGGACTAGCGGACACGAGCAGTACTTC CSVKASGTSGHEQYF
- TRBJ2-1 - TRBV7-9 TGTGCCAGCAGCTCCCCGCTCGGGGGTGAGCAGTTCTTC CASSSPLGGEQFF
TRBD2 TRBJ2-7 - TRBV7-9 TGTGCCAGCAGCGATAGCGGGGGCTACGAGCAGTACTTC CASSDSGGYEQYF
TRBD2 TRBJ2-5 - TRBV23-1 TGCGCCAGCAGTCCCCCATGCGGGGGGCAAGAGACCCAGTACTTC CASSPPCGGQETQYF
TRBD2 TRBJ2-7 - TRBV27 TGTGCCAGCAGTTACGGACTAGTTCCAGCATACGAGCAGTACTTC CASSYGLVPAYEQYF
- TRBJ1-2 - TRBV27 TGTGCCAGCAGACCCAGGGAACTCGCCTATGGCTACACCTTC CASRPRELAYGYTF
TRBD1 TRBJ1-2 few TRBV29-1 TGCAGCGTTGAAGACGGGCAGGGGGCAGTGGGCTACACCTTC CSVEDGQGAVGYTF
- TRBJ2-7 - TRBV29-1 TGCAGCGTCCTGGGGGTTGAGGGCTCCTACGAGCAGTACTTC CSVLGVEGSYEQYF
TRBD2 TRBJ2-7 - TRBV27 TGTGCCAGCAGTCCCGGGACTAGCAACGAGCAGTACTTC CASSPGTSNEQYF
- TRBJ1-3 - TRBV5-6 TGTGCCAGCAGCTTAGGAAGCTCTGGAAACACCATATATTTT CASSLGSSGNTIYF
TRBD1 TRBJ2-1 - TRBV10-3 TGTGCCATCAGTGAGTTGATAGACAGGGGTGAGCAGTTCTTC CAISELIDRGEQFF
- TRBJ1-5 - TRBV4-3 TGCGCCAGCAGCCGCGGTGCCGGGAGCAATCAGCCCCAGCATTTT CASSRGAGSNQPQHF
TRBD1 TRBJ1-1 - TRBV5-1 TGCGCCAGCAGCTGGACAGGGGCGCCCAGGGCTGAAGCTTTCTTT CASSWTGAPRAEAFF
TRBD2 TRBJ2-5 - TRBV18 TGTGCCAGCTCACTATTCCCTTCAGCGGGGGGTCGAGAGACCCAGTACTTC CASSLFPSAGGRETQYF
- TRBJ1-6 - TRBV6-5 TGTGCCAGCAGTTATTCAGGACAGTCCGGTTCACCCCTCCACTTT CASSYSGQSGSPLHF
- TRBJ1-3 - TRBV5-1 TGCGCCAGCAGCCCCACCGCCTCTGGAAACACCATATATTTT CASSPTASGNTIYF
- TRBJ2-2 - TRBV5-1 TGCGCCAGTATTGACAGCACCGGGGAGCTGTTTTTT CASIDSTGELFF
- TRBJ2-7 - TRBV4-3 TGCGCCAGCAGCCAAGGGGACCACTACGAGCAGTACTTC CASSQGDHYEQYF
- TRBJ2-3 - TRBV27 TGTGCCAGCAGCCTTCGAGGGAATACGCAGTATTTT CASSLRGNTQYF
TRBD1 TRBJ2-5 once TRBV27 TGTGCCAGCAGCAACAGGGGGCCCCAAGAGACCCAGTACTTC CASSNRGPQETQYF
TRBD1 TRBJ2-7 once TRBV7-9 TGTGCCAGCAGCCCCTGGACAGGGACCGAGCAGTACTTC CASSPWTGTEQYF
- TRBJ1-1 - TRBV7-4 TGTGCCAGCAGCTTGAACAAGAACACTGAAGCTTTCTTT CASSLNKNTEAFF
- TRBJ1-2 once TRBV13 TGTGCCAGCAGCTACCGGACGGAGTCGGGGTATGGCTACACCTTC CASSYRTESGYGYTF
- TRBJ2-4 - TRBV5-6 TGTGCCAGCAGTTCGGACACCAAAAACATTCAGTACTTC CASSSDTKNIQYF
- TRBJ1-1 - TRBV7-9 TGTGCCAGCAGCCTGACCCTTCGAGGGACTGAAGCTTTCTTT CASSLTLRGTEAFF
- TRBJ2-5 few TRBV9 TGTGCCAGCAGCGCGACAGTCCAAGAGACCCAGTACTTC CASSATVQETQYF
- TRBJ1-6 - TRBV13 TGTGCCAGCAGCTTAGTAGAGCAGGGGAGAAATTCACCCCTCCACTTT CASSLVEQGRNSPLHF
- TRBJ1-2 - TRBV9 TGTGCCAGCAGCGTTTACCACAGGAACTATGGCTACACCTTC CASSVYHRNYGYTF
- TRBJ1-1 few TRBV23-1 TGCGCCAGCAGTCATCAGGGGAGGGTGGACACTGAAGCTTTCTTT CASSHQGRVDTEAFF
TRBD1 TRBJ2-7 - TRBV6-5 TGTGCCAGCAGTTCGGGACAGGGGATGTGGGAGCAGTACTTC CASSSGQGMWEQYF
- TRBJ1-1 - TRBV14 TGTGCCAGCAGCCCCCTCCCCGGGACTGAAGCTTTCTTT CASSPLPGTEAFF
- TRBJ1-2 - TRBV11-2 TGTGCCAGCAGCTTTGGACCCGGGACGGGGGGATATGGCTACACCTTC CASSFGPGTGGYGYTF
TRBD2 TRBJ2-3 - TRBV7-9 TGTGCCAGCAGCTTCGGGACTAGCGGGGGCACAGATACGCAGTATTTT CASSFGTSGGTDTQYF